This is a list of T cell receptor beta chains from one sample in a study of Graves' ophthalmopathy and Graves' hyperthyroidism. TCRdb called the multiplex PCR reads again in MiXCR, with one record for every CDR3 protein. Of approximately 150,000 distinct CDR3 sequences listed, around 40% are singletons. Input material: peripheral blood. Receptors originate from a man aged 25 to 40 with Graves' ophthalmopathy. CDR3s include the opening cysteine and the closing phenylalanine or tryptophan.

j_gene,v_gene,CDR3aa
TRBJ2-2,TRBV12-3/TRBV12-4,CASSTGLHTGELFF
TRBJ1-5,TRBV12-3/TRBV12-4,CASTLGATTYSNQPQHF
TRBJ2-7,TRBV7-6,CASSLTGGREQYF
TRBJ2-2,TRBV7-1,CASSSLDRGHPSANTGELFF
TRBJ2-1,TRBV6-2/TRBV6-3,CASSQTGNEQFF
TRBJ2-7,TRBV6-2/TRBV6-3,CGTSGGSSYEQYF
TRBJ1-1,TRBV6-2/TRBV6-3,CASSSLLDRGDTEAFF
TRBJ2-7,TRBV6-5,CASRGVYEQYF
TRBJ2-2,TRBV19,CASSAGVTGELFF
TRBJ2-2,TRBV30,CAWRRLETGELFF
TRBJ2-7,TRBV12-3/TRBV12-4,CASSKLAGTYEQYF
TRBJ2-5,TRBV11-3,CASSSGGFRRETQYF
TRBJ2-5,TRBV12-3/TRBV12-4,CASRFSGRAGETQYF
TRBJ1-2,TRBV6-1,CASRHRQGRYGYTF
TRBJ2-1,TRBV6-1,CASSYGAGEQFF
TRBJ2-7,TRBV6-5,CASSYSITGQPYEQYF
TRBJ2-5,TRBV6-2/TRBV6-3,CASSYPPAATSVLQETQYF
TRBJ1-3,TRBV12-3/TRBV12-4,CATHRVAVGNTIYF
TRBJ2-2,TRBV7-2,CASSLSDRRAPIDTGELFF
TRBJ2-7,TRBV12-3/TRBV12-4,CASSSSRVPAGQYF
TRBJ2-4,TRBV12-3/TRBV12-4,CASSLPGGVQYF
TRBJ1-1,TRBV29-1,CSVFRGLGEAFF
TRBJ2-2,TRBV6-2/TRBV6-3,CASRWTVEGLSGELFF
TRBJ1-2,TRBV6-2/TRBV6-3,CASSYSGTGLFVTHGYTF
TRBJ2-5,TRBV12-3/TRBV12-4,CASSLRGQETQYF
TRBJ1-1,TRBV19,CASSLPLPGHENTEAFF
TRBJ2-4,TRBV12-3/TRBV12-4,CASSLVRHLAKNIQYF
TRBJ2-2,TRBV20-1,CSGTSGRASNTGELFF
TRBJ1-1,TRBV20-1,CSAPPWDRVLTEAFF
TRBJ1-1,TRBV6-5,CASSSWGQGTEAFF
TRBJ1-6,TRBV28,CASSTWGQAGSPLHF
TRBJ1-1,TRBV7-9,CASSQKSGTGGPEAFF
TRBJ1-1,TRBV25-1,CASSEYGNPGRPEAFF
TRBJ2-5,TRBV6-1,CASSEGEGPRETQYF
TRBJ1-1,TRBV29-1,CSVVNTEAFF
TRBJ1-5,TRBV6-2/TRBV6-3,CASSSDKVNQPQHF
TRBJ2-7,TRBV7-2,CASRRQGGGYEQYF
TRBJ2-7,TRBV4-1,CASRPYVRAYEQYF
TRBJ1-1,TRBV6-2/TRBV6-3,CASSYVHGGSNTEAFF
TRBJ1-5,TRBV28,CASRRDSLSNQPQHF
TRBJ1-1,TRBV11-3,CASSIHLGQGAVDTEAFF
TRBJ1-2,TRBV12-5,CASGSRNNYGYTF
TRBJ2-7,TRBV7-8,CASSETTGNYEQYF
TRBJ1-1,TRBV6-2/TRBV6-3,CASSYAGVGGEAFF
TRBJ1-1,TRBV6-2/TRBV6-3,CASSYKGPHTEAFF
TRBJ2-2,TRBV6-2/TRBV6-3,CASSLTGGDYGGELFF
TRBJ2-7,TRBV6-2/TRBV6-3,CASTNGLAGTYEQYF
TRBJ2-5,TRBV7-3,CASSPDGTGVTEQYF
TRBJ1-5,TRBV6-5,CASSYSNRGGNQPQHF
TRBJ2-5,TRBV2,CASRQTSGVSEETQYF